This T cell receptor (beta chain) came from a study of T cell responses to AZD1222 COVID-19 vaccine. Whole-study findings and limits: Spike-wide vaccine-associated CD4 TCRs dominated at 160-218 and 743-854. Only 6 or 7 AZD1222 recipients tested seropositive at baseline. Spike-specific TCR breadth rose after two AZD1222 doses, and depth rose as well.

Germline CDR1 reads SGHTA; CDR2 reads FQGTGA. The V gene lost 0 bases and the J gene lost 3 bases, with 20 bases spanning the gap. The CDR3 has 18 residues. Produced via immunoSEQ multiplex PCR; TCRdb's table is partial and in-frame only. The data show approximately 170,000 clones, around 88% seen once. A remark on this clone: Its matching antigen is unknown.

The receptor was isolated from an adult who received the AZD1222 COVID-19 vaccine. Sequences were derived from peripheral blood, sampled 28 days after the second AZD1222 dose. The J gene is TRBJ1-2, the V gene TRBV7-3; possibly TRBD1 for D (5 bases). The CDR3 here is CASSLTLIRGSLDYGYTF. DNA for the CDR3: TGTGCCAGCAGCTTAACCTTAATAAGGGGTTCTTTGGACTATGGCTACACCTTC.